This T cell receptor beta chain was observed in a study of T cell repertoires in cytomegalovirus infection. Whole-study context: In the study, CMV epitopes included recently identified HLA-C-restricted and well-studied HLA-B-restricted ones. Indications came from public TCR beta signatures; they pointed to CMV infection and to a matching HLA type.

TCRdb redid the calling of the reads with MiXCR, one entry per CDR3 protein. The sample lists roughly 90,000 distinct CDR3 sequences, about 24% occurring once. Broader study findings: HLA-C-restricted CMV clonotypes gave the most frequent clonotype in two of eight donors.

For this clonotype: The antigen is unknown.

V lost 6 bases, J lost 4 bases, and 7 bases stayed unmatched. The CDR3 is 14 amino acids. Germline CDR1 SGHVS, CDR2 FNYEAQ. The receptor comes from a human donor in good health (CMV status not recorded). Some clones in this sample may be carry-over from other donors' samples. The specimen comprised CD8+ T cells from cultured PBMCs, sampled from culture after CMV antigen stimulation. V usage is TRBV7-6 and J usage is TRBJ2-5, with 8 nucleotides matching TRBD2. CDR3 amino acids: CASRDRGGLETQYF. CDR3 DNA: TGTGCCAGCAGGGATCGGGGGGGCCTAGAGACCCAGTACTTC.